Presented here are 29 T cell receptor beta chains from one specimen sequenced in a study of cytomegalovirus exposure and HLA in healthy donors. The PCR made use of 60 Vbeta and 13 Jbeta primers. Generated by immunoSEQ multiplex PCR, the TCRdb table keeps only in-frame clones and is missing some. The repertoire holds 90,000 to 150,000 clones, with around 63% as singletons. Sequenced material: PBMCs. All receptors derive from a man aged 35-49 years in good health and CMV-seropositive.

In this sample, this clone turned up a few times. This chain connects TRBV5-6 to TRBJ1-2; possible D gene TRBD1, 6 bases. The CDR3 length is 12 residues. The germline V gene has CDR1 SGHDT and CDR2 YYEEEE. V lost 0 bases and J 6 bases, leaving 6 bases between the germline ends. The CDR3 DNA sequence: TGTGCCAGCAGCTTGGACAGGGATGGCTACACCTTC. This sequence encodes CASSLDRDGYTF.

This clone was seen a single time. The V and J genes are TRBV5-6 and TRBJ2-3; weak D call: TRBD2 (6 bases). Germline CDR1 and CDR2: SGHDT and YYEEEE. CDR3 length: 16 amino acids. With 0 bases removed from V and 2 bases from J, the gap between germline ends came to 13 bases. CDR3 sequence reads: CASSLEVAELTDTQYF. Written as DNA, the CDR3 is TGTGCCAGCAGCTTGGAAGTAGCGGAACTCACAGATACGCAGTATTTT. Looking up the rest from reference TRBV5-6 and TRBJ2-3 gives the full variable domain: DAGVTQSPTHLIKTRGQQVTLRCSPKSGHDTVSWYQQALGQGPQFIFQYYEEEERQRGNFPDRFSGHQFPNYSSELNVNALLLGDSALYLCASSLEVAELTDTQYFGPGTRLTVL.

The genes are TRBV5-6 and TRBJ2-7, with D maybe TRBD2 (5 bases). Germline V lookup: CDR1 SGHDT, CDR2 YYEEEE. The V end was cut by 4 bases, the J end by 5 bases, with 13 bases between. The CDR3 is 13 residues long. This chain's CDR3 is CASSLLAGNEQYF. The CDR3 DNA is TGTGCCAGCAGCCTCCTTGCGGGTAACGAGCAGTACTTC.

The chain carries TRBV4-1 and TRBJ1-1; possibly TRBD1 for D (6 bases). Trimming took 6 bases from V and 0 from J, leaving 17 bases between them. The germline CDR1 and CDR2 sequences are MGHRA and YSYEKL. The CDR3 is 16 amino acids. Here the CDR3 reads CASSWQGPRMNTEAFF. CDR3 nucleotides: TGCGCCAGCAGTTGGCAGGGGCCAAGAATGAACACTGAAGCTTTCTTT.

V gene TRBV28 combines with J gene TRBJ2-3, with 11 bases aligning to TRBD2. The V gene's germline CDR1 is MDHEN and CDR2 SYDVKM. V trimming: 5 bases; J trimming: 2 bases; junction bases outside the gene matches: 6. This CDR3 comprises 16 residues. The CDR3 nucleotides are TGTGCCAGCAGTCCTGGTAGCGGGAGGGCCACAGATACGCAGTATTTT. Its protein product is CASSPGSGRATDTQYF. The full variable domain, its missing parts supplied by reference TRBV28 and TRBJ2-3, is DVKVTQSSRYLVKRTGEKVFLECVQDMDHENMFWYRQDPGLGLRLIYFSYDVKMKEKGDIPEGYSVSREKKERFSLILESASTNQTSMYLCASSPGSGRATDTQYFGPGTRLTVL.

The DNA of the CDR3 is TGTGCCAGTAATACAGGGGGCAGGAACTATGGCTACACCTTC. Amino acid sequence: CASNTGGRNYGYTF. The gene calls are TRBV28 and TRBJ1-2; 9 nucleotides agree with TRBD1. V lost 9 bases and J lost 2; bases outside the gene matches: 7. CDR1 MDHEN and CDR2 SYDVKM come from the germline V gene. CDR3 size: 14 residues.

V gene TRBV5-1 combines with J gene TRBJ2-3, with D possibly being TRBD2 (7 bases). In germline, CDR1 is SGHRS, CDR2 YFSETQ. Trimming took 1 base from V and 4 from J, leaving 10 bases between them. The CDR3 extends over 14 amino acids. The CDR3 reads CASSLWEGADTQYF. For the CDR3, the DNA is TGCGCCAGCAGCTTGTGGGAGGGGGCAGATACGCAGTATTTT.

The chain carries TRBV5-6 and TRBJ1-1, with D possibly TRBD1 on 5 matching bases. V was pared by 4 bases and J by 5 bases, with 21 bases between. Per the germline V gene, CDR1 is SGHDT and CDR2 is YYEEEE. CDR3 length equals 16 residues. The CDR3: CASSKGRGNVWTEAFF. The CDR3, as DNA: TGTGCCAGCAGCAAGGGGCGGGGAAATGTTTGGACTGAAGCTTTCTTT.

This clone has more than one count but fewer than ten. The chain links TRBV19 to TRBJ2-7; a possible D gene is TRBD1 (6 bases). Germline CDR1 reads LNHDA; CDR2 reads SQIVND (reference sequence). The CDR3 is made up of 15 amino acids. The V gene lost 11 bases and the J gene lost 0 bases, with 20 bases spanning the gap. The CDR3 region has the DNA TGTGCCGGATCAATTCACCGGGACATCTCCTACGAGCAGTACTTC. This codes for CAGSIHRDISYEQYF.

V gene TRBV19 combines with J gene TRBJ2-1, with 7 bases matching TRBD1. CDR1 LNHDA and CDR2 SQIVND come from the germline V gene (reference sequence). The CDR3 consists of 14 residues. J lost 4 bases, V lost 7 bases, and 7 bases had no gene match. In DNA form, the CDR3 reads TGTGCCAGTAATACGGGACAGAATTACAATGAGCAGTTCTTC. This sequence encodes CASNTGQNYNEQFF.

The V call is TRBV15, the J call TRBJ2-7; 10 bases are shared with TRBD1. Germline V gene sequence: CDR1 LNHNV, CDR2 YYDKDF (reference sequence). The CDR3 runs 16 residues. With 0 bases clipped from V and 7 bases from J, the junction kept 9 bases outside the gene matches. CDR3 sequence: CATSRDQDRGFREQYF. DNA of the CDR3: TGTGCCACCAGCAGAGATCAGGACAGGGGGTTTCGGGAGCAGTACTTC.

V usage is TRBV28 and J usage is TRBJ1-2, with D uncertain. The germline V gene has CDR1 MDHEN and CDR2 SYDVKM. Trimming took off 4 bases at V and 8 bases at J, with 11 bases between the two ends. The CDR3 is made up of 12 amino acids. The CDR3 sequence is CASSSDRRGYTF. CDR3 nucleotide sequence: TGTGCCAGCAGTTCAGACCGGAGAGGCTACACCTTC.

The chain joins TRBV4-3 to TRBJ2-5, with 11 bases identical to TRBD2. V shed 0 bases, J shed 4 bases, and the junction held 10 bases outside the gene matches. The germline V gene encodes CDR1 LGHNA and CDR2 YSLEER. The CDR3 is made up of 18 amino acids. Here the CDR3 reads CASSQDGLAGGRGETQYF. CDR3 DNA: TGCGCCAGCAGCCAAGATGGGCTAGCGGGAGGCCGGGGAGAGACCCAGTACTTC.

V and J are TRBV5-1 and TRBJ2-1; 7 nucleotides agree with TRBD2. V trimming: 0 bases; J trimming: 6 bases; junction bases outside the gene matches: 3. Germline V gene data show CDR1 as SGHRS and CDR2 as YFSETQ. The CDR3 runs 14 residues. The chain's CDR3 is CASSLGTRGNEQFF. The CDR3 DNA reads as TGCGCCAGCAGCTTGGGGACTAGGGGCAATGAGCAGTTCTTC.

This clone was found once. This chain connects TRBV10-2 to TRBJ2-3; D is possibly TRBD2 (6 bases). Germline V lookup: CDR1 WSHSY, CDR2 SAAADI. There are 14 residues in the CDR3. V was pared by 8 bases and J by 2 bases, with 14 bases between. The CDR3 loop is CASRGNRDTDTQYF. The CDR3 coding sequence is TGCGCCAGCCGGGGGAACAGAGACACAGATACGCAGTATTTT.

V gene TRBV4-1 combines with J gene TRBJ2-3, with TRBD1 matching 8 bases. The V gene end was trimmed by 3 bases and the J gene end by 1 base; junction bases not matched to a gene: 0. This CDR3 spans 14 amino acids. Per germline, CDR1 MGHRA and CDR2 YSYEKL. The CDR3: CASSQDRGTDTQYF. The CDR3 nucleotides read TGCGCCAGCAGCCAGGACAGGGGCACAGATACGCAGTATTTT.

Ten or more counts support this clone. The CDR3 sequence: CASSQGGARGGWNEQFF. DNA of the CDR3: TGCGCCAGCAGCCAGGGAGGCGCTCGGGGGGGCTGGAATGAGCAGTTCTTC. V gene TRBV4-1 combines with J gene TRBJ2-1; TRBD2 matches at 8 bases. The CDR3 length is 17 residues. Trimming took 3 bases from V and 7 from J; bases not matched to a gene: 14. Germline V gene lookup returns CDR1 MGHRA and CDR2 YSYEKL.

This clone has only a few counts. This chain uses TRBV19 with TRBJ2-3; weak D call: TRBD1 (5 bases). Germline CDR1 is LNHDA and CDR2 is SQIVND (reference sequence). V shed 6 bases and J shed 6 bases, with 13 bases lying between them. This CDR3 spans 13 amino acids. CDR3 sequence (DNA): TGTGCCAGTAGAACAGGAACAATTGATACGCAGTATTTT. Translated, it gives CASRTGTIDTQYF.

This clone was detected a few times. The rearrangement joins TRBV5-1 to TRBJ1-4; 8 bases agree with TRBD1. This CDR3 spans 17 amino acids. With 0 bases clipped from V and 0 bases from J, the junction kept 4 bases outside the gene matches. Germline V gene sequence: CDR1 SGHRS, CDR2 YFSETQ. CDR3 in amino acids: CASSLDRGSATNEKLFF. CDR3 in DNA: TGCGCCAGCAGCTTGGACAGGGGGTCTGCAACTAATGAAAAACTGTTTTTT.

This clone appeared a few times. The chain joins TRBV6-6 to TRBJ2-5; D may be TRBD2 (6 bases). V was shortened by 6 bases and J by 3 bases, with 14 bases between the two germline ends. Germline V gene sequence: CDR1 MNHNY, CDR2 SVGAGI (reference sequence). The CDR3 sequence is 14 residues long. This chain's CDR3 is CASRFRGLKETQYF. In DNA form, the CDR3 reads TGTGCCAGCAGGTTTAGGGGACTTAAAGAGACCCAGTACTTC.

This rearrangement joins TRBV30 to TRBJ1-5, with TRBD1 matching over 8 bases. V was pared by 0 bases and J by 5 bases, with 0 bases of the junction left unmatched. Germline loops: CDR1 GTSNPN, CDR2 SVGIG (reference sequence). This CDR3 is built from 13 residues. The CDR3 DNA sequence: TGTGCCTGGAGTGTACAGGGGGATCAGCCCCAGCATTTT. Protein product: CAWSVQGDQPQHF.

This chain uses TRBV10-3 with TRBJ2-5; TRBD1 matches 11 bases. The DNA end is a closer match to TRBJ2-7, so the J assignment may be wrong. This CDR3 is built from 12 residues. Per germline, CDR1 ENHRY and CDR2 SYGVKD. CDR3 in amino acids: CAITGTGGEQYF. The DNA of the CDR3 is TGTGCCATCACCGGGACAGGGGGCGAGCAGTACTTC.

V and J are TRBV6-6 and TRBJ2-1, with 13 bases lining up with TRBD2. The J segment lost 8 bases and the V segment lost 6 bases, leaving 7 bases of the junction unmatched. Per germline, CDR1 MNHNY and CDR2 SVGAGI (reference sequence). The CDR3 runs 15 residues. CDR3 bases: TGTGCCAGCAGCCCCGGGACTAGCGGGGTCCATGAGCAGTTCTTC. Its protein is CASSPGTSGVHEQFF.

V usage is TRBV19 and J usage is TRBJ2-7; D is ambiguous. V was shortened by 3 bases and J by 1 base, with 7 bases between the two germline ends. Germline V lookup: CDR1 LNHDA, CDR2 SQIVND (reference sequence). The CDR3 has 13 residues. CDR3 loop: CASSIERSYEQYF. CDR3 nucleotide sequence: TGTGCCAGTAGTATTGAACGGTCCTACGAGCAGTACTTC. The full variable domain, in which reference TRBV19 and TRBJ2-7 provide the parts outside the CDR3, is DGGITQSPKYLFRKEGQNVTLSCEQNLNHDAMYWYRQDPGQGLRLIYYSQIVNDFQKGDIAEGYSVSREKKESFPLTVTSAQKNPTAFYLCASSIERSYEQYFGPGTRLTVT.

The gene calls are TRBV6-1 and TRBJ2-3; unclear D gene. The germline V gene has CDR1 MNHNS and CDR2 SASEGT. There are 13 residues in the CDR3. V was clipped by 6 bases and J by 9 bases, with 16 bases between them. The CDR3 nucleotides are TGTGCCAGCAGCCCGCCTGACTCGGCGACGCAGTATTTT. Its protein product is CASSPPDSATQYF.

The V and J genes are TRBV7-9 and TRBJ1-4, with TRBD1 matching over 7 bases. The CDR3 spans 14 residues. Germline V gives CDR1 SEHNR, CDR2 FQNEAQ (reference sequence). The V gene end was trimmed by 5 bases and the J gene end by 10 bases; junction bases not matched to a gene: 10. Written as DNA, the CDR3 is TGTGCCAGCAGCCAGACGACAGGGTGGGGAAAACTGTTTTTT. Translated: CASSQTTGWGKLFF.

The V gene is TRBV30, the J gene TRBJ2-3, with TRBD2 matching 14 bases. V shed 7 bases and J 4 bases; nucleotides not matched to a gene: 4. The germline gives CDR1 GTSNPN, CDR2 SVGIG (reference sequence). The CDR3 contains 14 residues. Written as DNA, the CDR3 is TGTGCCTTTGGACTAGCGGGAGGCCCAGATACGCAGTATTTT. It specifies CAFGLAGGPDTQYF.

This clone was recorded a few times. The chain couples TRBV6-1 to TRBJ1-6; 8 nucleotides line up with TRBD1. The CDR3 consists of 15 residues. V was clipped by 4 bases and J by 2 bases; unmatched bases: 1. Germline lookup yields CDR1 MNHNS and CDR2 SASEGT. CDR3 sequence reads: CASSGGQAYNSPLHF. The DNA for the CDR3 is TGTGCCAGCAGTGGGGGACAGGCCTATAATTCACCCCTCCACTTT.

The chain carries TRBV11-2 and TRBJ1-4, with D perhaps matching TRBD1 (6 bases). Trimming took off 5 bases at V and 2 bases at J, with 12 bases between the two ends. The CDR3 loop spans 15 amino acids. Germline V gene sequence: CDR1 SGHAT, CDR2 FQNNGV. This CDR3 is CASSPQQGTNEKLFF. The CDR3 DNA reads TGTGCCAGCAGCCCCCAGCAGGGGACTAATGAAAAACTGTTTTTT.